The T cell receptor beta chain described here comes from a study of blood T cell repertoires in COVID-19. As for the study in general: The cDNA or gDNA used as material had been derived from T cells, B-cell-depleted T cells, or PBMCs.

Sequencing used immunoSEQ multiplex PCR; TCRdb keeps in-frame clones, though not all of them. The sample gives approximately 83,000 clones, roughly 90% of which show up once; 6% to 8% is in the top ten. V lost 5 bases and J lost 3; bases outside the gene matches: 3. Germline CDR1 and CDR2: LNHDA and SQIVND (reference sequence). This CDR3 is built from 14 residues. The sequenced sample consisted of peripheral blood. The chain employs TRBV19 and TRBJ2-1; 8 positions agree with TRBD2. The sequence derives from a man aged 70-80 years with acute or convalescent COVID-19. The chain's CDR3 is CASSGTSGYNEQFF. In nucleotides, the CDR3 is TGTGCCAGTAGTGGTACTAGCGGCTACAATGAGCAGTTCTTC.